The source of this TCR beta chain is a study of shared clonotypes between healthy human individuals. Donors comprised healthy HIV-negative adults lacking recent acute infections or vaccinations. The protocol was immunoSEQ multiplex PCR, while the TCRdb copy is restricted to in-frame clones and leaves out a portion. The sample yields around 200,000 clones, 65% to 70% seen once. Looked up from germline, CDR1 is SGHNT and CDR2 is YYREEE (reference sequence). This CDR3 spans 16 amino acids. The ends lost 4 bases at V and 0 bases at J; junction bases unmatched: 6. V gene TRBV5-4 combines with J gene TRBJ2-3, with 9 bases aligning to TRBD2. The receptor comes from a man between 25 and 39 years old in good health. The source material was memory CD4+ T cells sorted from blood. Subset here: CD45RA-negative fraction. In nucleotides, the CDR3 is TGTGCCAGCAGCCGGCGACTAGCGGCTAGCACAGATACGCAGTATTTT. Translated, it gives CASSRRLAASTDTQYF.